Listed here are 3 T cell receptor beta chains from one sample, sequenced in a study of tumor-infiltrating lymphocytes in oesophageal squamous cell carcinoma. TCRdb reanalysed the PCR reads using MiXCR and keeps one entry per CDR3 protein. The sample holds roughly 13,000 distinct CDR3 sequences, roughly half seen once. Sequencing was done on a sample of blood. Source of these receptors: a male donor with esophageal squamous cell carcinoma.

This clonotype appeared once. The CDR3 DNA reads TGTGCCAGCAGCCCCCGGGACAGGGTAAGGGAGCAGTACTTC. It is translated as CASSPRDRVREQYF. This chain uses TRBV7-2 with TRBJ2-5; 9 nucleotides match TRBD1. Per the germline V gene, CDR1 is SGHTA and CDR2 is FQGNSA. This CDR3 contains 14 residues. V lost 5 bases and J lost 11; bases outside the gene matches: 12.

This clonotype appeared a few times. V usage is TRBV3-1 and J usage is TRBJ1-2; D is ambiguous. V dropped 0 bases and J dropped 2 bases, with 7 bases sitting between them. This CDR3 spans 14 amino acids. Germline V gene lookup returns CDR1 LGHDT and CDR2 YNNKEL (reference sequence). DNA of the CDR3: TGTGCCAGCAGCCAAGAGGCGAGCAACTATGGCTACACCTTC. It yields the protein CASSQEASNYGYTF.

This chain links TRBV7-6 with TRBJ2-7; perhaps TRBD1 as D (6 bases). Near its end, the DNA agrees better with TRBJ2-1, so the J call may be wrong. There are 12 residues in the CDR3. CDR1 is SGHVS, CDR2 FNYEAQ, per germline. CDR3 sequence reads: CAAGDGPSEQFF. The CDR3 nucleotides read TGTGCCGCAGGGGATGGGCCTAGTGAGCAGTTCTTC.